Each of the 28 T cell receptor beta chains below was sequenced from the same sample in a study of shared clonotypes between healthy human individuals. Assay: immunoSEQ multiplex PCR; the TCRdb copy retains only in-frame clones and omits some. The sample holds about 820,000 clones, 90% to 95% seen once. Naive CD8 isolation took CD45RO-negative cells positively selected for CCR7 and excluded terminally differentiated effector memory CD45RA+ cells. The sample consisted of naive CD8+ T cells sorted from blood. Receptors were obtained from a man younger than 45 in good health.

The chain uses TRBV11-2 and TRBJ2-1; 9 nucleotides line up with TRBD2. CDR1 SGHAT and CDR2 FQNNGV come from the germline V gene. Trimming removed 6 bases from V and 2 bases from J; junction bases left unmatched: 5. The length of the CDR3 is 15 residues. The CDR3 DNA follows: TGTGCCAGCAGGTTTAGCGGGAGCGCCTACAATGAGCAGTTCTTC. Its translation is CASRFSGSAYNEQFF.

J is TRBJ2-3 and V is TRBV25-1, with 11 nucleotides matching TRBD2. CDR3 length: 17 residues. Germline V lookup: CDR1 MGHDK, CDR2 SYGVNS. V dropped 3 bases and J dropped 2; count of bases not matched to a gene: 7. The CDR3 spells CASSDPRTSGYTDTQYF. The CDR3 nucleotides read TGTGCCAGCAGTGACCCTCGGACTAGCGGGTACACAGATACGCAGTATTTT.

This chain joins TRBV5-8 and TRBJ1-2; D gene unclear. The CDR3 has 14 amino acids. Germline V CDR1 and CDR2: SGHTS, YDEGEE. Trimming pared 1 base from V and 0 bases from J, leaving 7 bases between. The CDR3 DNA follows: TGTGCCAGCAGCTTGTCACATACTAACTATGGCTACACCTTC. This gives the protein CASSLSHTNYGYTF.

This clone appeared once. CDR3 protein: CASSATGGIAPSYEQYF. CDR3 in DNA: TGTGCCAGCAGCGCAACAGGGGGAATCGCCCCCTCCTACGAGCAGTACTTC. J is TRBJ2-7 and V is TRBV5-6; TRBD1 matches at 8 bases. This CDR3 has 17 amino acids. Germline values: CDR1 SGHDT, CDR2 YYEEEE. Unmatched junction bases numbered 12, after V lost 4 bases and J lost 0 bases.

To note about this clone: Other DNA variants within this sample encode the same CDR3. This sequence joins TRBV11-2 and TRBJ2-3, with 7 bases aligning to TRBD2. There are 14 residues in the CDR3. Germline V lookup: CDR1 SGHAT, CDR2 FQNNGV. Trimming removed 5 bases from V and 0 bases from J; junction bases left unmatched: 2. CDR3: CASSLGGSTDTQYF. CDR3 in DNA: TGTGCCAGCAGCCTCGGGGGGAGCACAGATACGCAGTATTTT.

The chain joins TRBV5-1 to TRBJ2-7; TRBD2 agrees at 7 bases. Looked up from germline, CDR1 is SGHRS and CDR2 is YFSETQ. The CDR3 consists of 15 residues. Trimming cost V 1 base and J 7 bases; bases outside gene matches: 11. The DNA for the CDR3 is TGCGCCAGCAGCTTGTCTAGGACTAGAAGGCGTGAGCAGTACTTC. Its translation: CASSLSRTRRREQYF.

The chain carries TRBV9 and TRBJ1-1; D uncertain. Germline V CDR1 and CDR2: SGDLS, YYNGEE. The V end lost 0 bases, the J end lost 5 bases, and 8 bases lay between the germline ends. The CDR3 runs 13 residues. The CDR3 sequence is CASSVGRVTEAFF. The DNA of the CDR3 is TGTGCCAGCAGCGTAGGGAGGGTTACTGAAGCTTTCTTT.

The chain couples TRBV19 to TRBJ2-7, with 12 positions matching TRBD1. Germline trimming cut 5 bases from V and 6 bases from J; bases unmatched to any gene: 8. From germline, CDR1 is LNHDA and CDR2 SQIVND (reference sequence). The CDR3 covers 15 residues. This CDR3 reads CASSLPGTGGREQYF. CDR3 in DNA: TGTGCCAGTAGTCTTCCCGGGACAGGGGGCCGCGAGCAGTACTTC.

The chain carries TRBV6-5 and TRBJ2-5; D is uncertain. The CDR3 sequence is 15 residues long. The V end lost 3 bases, the J end lost 5 bases, and 16 bases lay between the germline ends. CDR1 MNHEY and CDR2 SVGAGI come from the germline V gene. CDR3 sequence: CASSYSTGRKETQYF. In DNA, the CDR3 is TGTGCCAGCAGTTATTCCACCGGCAGGAAGGAGACCCAGTACTTC.

The rearrangement links TRBV29-1 to TRBJ1-1; D uncertain. From germline, CDR1 is SQVTM and CDR2 ANQGSEA. V was cut by 4 bases and J by 8 bases, with 11 bases left in between. CDR3 length: 11 amino acids. CDR3 sequence reads: CSVGGKWEAFF. The DNA of the CDR3 is TGCAGCGTTGGTGGCAAGTGGGAAGCTTTCTTT.

The count of this clone is one. The chain combines TRBV5-1 with TRBJ2-1; no firm D call. With 1 base removed from V and 1 base from J, the gap between germline ends came to 9 bases. CDR1 is SGHRS, CDR2 YFSETQ, per germline. The CDR3 sequence is 15 residues long. The CDR3 loop is CASSLLGLSYNEQFF. The CDR3 nucleotides read TGCGCCAGCAGCTTGTTAGGTTTATCCTACAATGAGCAGTTCTTC.

The chain recombines TRBV7-9 with TRBJ2-7; the match to TRBD2 covers 8 bases. Germline V gene sequence: CDR1 SEHNR, CDR2 FQNEAQ (reference sequence). J gave up 7 bases and V 2 bases, and 7 bases lay outside the gene matches. CDR3 size: 14 residues. CDR3: CASSLTREGWEQYF. As DNA, the CDR3 is TGTGCCAGCAGCTTAACACGGGAGGGTTGGGAGCAGTACTTC.

This chain connects TRBV27 to TRBJ2-3; no reliable D call. V was shortened by 5 bases and J by 1 base, with 4 bases between the two germline ends. Germline V CDR1 and CDR2: MNHEY, SMNVEV (reference sequence). The CDR3 contains 12 residues. The CDR3 spells CASSHRTDTQYF. As DNA, the CDR3 is TGTGCCAGCAGTCATCGCACAGATACGCAGTATTTT.

This clone appeared once. V is TRBV9 and J is TRBJ2-5; no firm D call. The germline V and J ends were trimmed by 0 bases and 5 bases, with 26 bases remaining between them. The CDR3 length is 19 residues. Germline V lookup: CDR1 SGDLS, CDR2 YYNGEE. The CDR3: CASSVVPTAPRLDSETQYF. The CDR3 DNA reads TGTGCCAGCAGCGTAGTACCAACAGCCCCTCGACTCGACTCGGAGACCCAGTACTTC.

The gene calls are TRBV4-1 and TRBJ1-4; perhaps TRBD1 as D (5 bases). Germline V gene lookup returns CDR1 MGHRA and CDR2 YSYEKL. Trimming took off 3 bases at V and 5 bases at J, with 13 bases between the two ends. The CDR3 sequence is 15 residues long. The CDR3, as DNA: TGCGCCAGCAGCCATCTTCAGGGAGGGAATGAAAAACTGTTTTTT. Encoded protein: CASSHLQGGNEKLFF.

The chain combines TRBV11-2 with TRBJ1-4, with D perhaps TRBD1 (6 bases). The CDR3 extends over 16 amino acids. Germline CDR1 and CDR2: SGHAT and FQNNGV. Trimming removed 4 bases at V and 7 bases at J, with 19 bases between. Here the CDR3 reads CASSSVFQGTGEKLFF. In DNA, the CDR3 is TGTGCCAGCAGCTCAGTTTTTCAGGGGACGGGTGAAAAACTGTTTTTT. The variable domain in full, with the rest retrieved from reference TRBV11-2 and TRBJ1-4, is EAGVAQSPRYKIIEKRQSVAFWCNPISGHATLYWYQQILGQGPKLLIQFQNNGVVDDSQLPKDRFSAERLKGVDSTLKIQPAKLEDSAVYLCASSSVFQGTGEKLFFGSGTQLSVL.

The chain is built from TRBV7-8 and TRBJ2-5; 9 bases line up with TRBD1. Germline V lookup: CDR1 SGHVS, CDR2 FQNEAQ. CDR3 length: 14 amino acids. The ends lost 5 bases at V and 4 bases at J; junction bases unmatched: 5. The CDR3 sequence: CASSLWTGVETQYF. The CDR3 bases are TGTGCCAGCAGCCTTTGGACAGGGGTAGAGACCCAGTACTTC.

V gene TRBV28 combines with J gene TRBJ2-2; D is ambiguous. The length of the CDR3 is 15 residues. Trimming removed 2 bases from V and 1 base from J, with 8 bases in between. Germline-derived CDR1 and CDR2 are MDHEN and SYDVKM. As DNA, the CDR3 is TGTGCCAGCAGTTTACATAGCCTGAACACCGGGGAGCTGTTTTTT. Translated: CASSLHSLNTGELFF.

Notes on this clone: This sample also contains other DNA sequences that code for the same CDR3. The chain couples TRBV11-2 to TRBJ2-7; the D is unclear. The CDR3 is made up of 12 amino acids. Germline V lookup: CDR1 SGHAT, CDR2 FQNNGV. Trimming took 1 base from V and 2 from J, leaving 3 bases between them. The CDR3 here is CASSLVPYEQYF. The CDR3 nucleotides are TGTGCCAGCAGCTTAGTCCCCTACGAGCAGTACTTC.

This sequence joins TRBV30 and TRBJ2-7; weak D call: TRBD1 (6 bases). V lost 3 bases and J lost 5, with 17 bases in between. The V gene's germline CDR1 is GTSNPN and CDR2 SVGIG (reference sequence). The CDR3 totals 14 residues. CDR3: CAWSYRAGKNEQYF. The CDR3 DNA sequence: TGTGCCTGGAGCTACAGGGCTGGGAAAAACGAGCAGTACTTC.

Turning to this clone: In the same sample, other DNA sequences code for this CDR3. V gene TRBV5-1 combines with J gene TRBJ2-1, with 14 bases that match TRBD2. The CDR3 sequence is 17 residues long. Germline V CDR1 and CDR2: SGHRS, YFSETQ. V shed 3 bases, J shed 0 bases, and the junction held 2 bases outside the gene matches. The CDR3, as DNA: TGCGCCAGCAGCTCGGGACTAGCGGGAGTCTCCTACAATGAGCAGTTCTTC. It encodes CASSSGLAGVSYNEQFF. Using reference TRBV5-1 and TRBJ2-1 for the parts outside the CDR3, the full variable domain is KAGVTQTPRYLIKTRGQQVTLSCSPISGHRSVSWYQQTPGQGLQFLFEYFSETQRNKGNFPGRFSGRQFSNSRSEMNVSTLELGDSALYLCASSSGLAGVSYNEQFFGPGTRLTVL.

V gene TRBV5-6 combines with J gene TRBJ2-1; TRBD1 might be the D (5 bases). V dropped 6 bases and J dropped 0 bases, with 16 bases sitting between them. CDR3 length: 16 amino acids. The V gene's germline CDR1 is SGHDT and CDR2 YYEEEE. CDR3 nucleotides: TGTGCCAGCACCGAATTTAGGGGTAGCTCCTACAATGAGCAGTTCTTC. Translation: CASTEFRGSSYNEQFF.

The chain has TRBV4-2 and TRBJ1-2; D is undetermined. The germline V gene encodes CDR1 LGHNA and CDR2 YNFKEQ. V was trimmed by 0 bases and J by 2 bases, leaving 10 bases between them. The CDR3 spans 15 residues. Here the CDR3 reads CASSQEFTENYGYTF. CDR3 bases: TGTGCCAGCAGCCAAGAATTCACAGAGAACTATGGCTACACCTTC.

Regarding this clone: An end of the junction differs from the germline gene, which may be a read error. The chain joins TRBV12-5 to TRBJ1-1; a possible D gene is TRBD1 (6 bases). Germline CDR1 LGHNT, CDR2 FRNRAP. The CDR3 contains 12 residues. CDR3 region: CATGTGFTEAFF. Written as DNA, the CDR3 is TGTGCTACTGGTACAGGGTTTACTGAAGCTTTCTTT.

The chain is built from TRBV6-6 and TRBJ2-1; 8 bases agree with TRBD1. Germline loops: CDR1 MNHNY, CDR2 SVGAGI (reference sequence). Trimming took 4 bases from V and 4 from J; bases not matched to a gene: 9. The length of the CDR3 is 16 residues. This chain's CDR3 is CASSWGQAAPYNEQFF. Here the CDR3 DNA reads TGTGCCAGCAGTTGGGGACAGGCCGCCCCGTACAATGAGCAGTTCTTC.

V gene TRBV9 combines with J gene TRBJ2-1, with 10 bases that match TRBD2. Germline V gives CDR1 SGDLS, CDR2 YYNGEE. CDR3 length: 16 residues. V shed 3 bases, J shed 6 bases, and the junction held 9 bases outside the gene matches. CDR3 amino acids: CASSERPGLASNEQFF. Written as DNA, the CDR3 is TGTGCCAGCAGCGAGAGGCCGGGACTAGCGAGCAATGAGCAGTTCTTC.

This chain joins TRBV29-1 and TRBJ2-7; the D gene is possibly TRBD2 (6 bases). Germline V gene sequence: CDR1 SQVTM, CDR2 ANQGSEA. Trimming pared 6 bases from V and 5 bases from J, leaving 14 bases between. The CDR3 length is 12 residues. This CDR3 reads CSVGWGVHEQYF. DNA of the CDR3: TGCAGCGTCGGCTGGGGGGTGCACGAGCAGTACTTC.

This clone appeared once. J is TRBJ2-2 and V is TRBV6-6; D is undetermined. The V gene's germline CDR1 is MNHNY and CDR2 SVGAGI (reference sequence). The CDR3 is 13 amino acids. V dropped 2 bases and J dropped 6 bases, with 7 bases sitting between them. The CDR3 loop reads CASSYAGAGELFF. The DNA of the CDR3 is TGTGCCAGCAGTTACGCAGGTGCCGGGGAGCTGTTTTTT.